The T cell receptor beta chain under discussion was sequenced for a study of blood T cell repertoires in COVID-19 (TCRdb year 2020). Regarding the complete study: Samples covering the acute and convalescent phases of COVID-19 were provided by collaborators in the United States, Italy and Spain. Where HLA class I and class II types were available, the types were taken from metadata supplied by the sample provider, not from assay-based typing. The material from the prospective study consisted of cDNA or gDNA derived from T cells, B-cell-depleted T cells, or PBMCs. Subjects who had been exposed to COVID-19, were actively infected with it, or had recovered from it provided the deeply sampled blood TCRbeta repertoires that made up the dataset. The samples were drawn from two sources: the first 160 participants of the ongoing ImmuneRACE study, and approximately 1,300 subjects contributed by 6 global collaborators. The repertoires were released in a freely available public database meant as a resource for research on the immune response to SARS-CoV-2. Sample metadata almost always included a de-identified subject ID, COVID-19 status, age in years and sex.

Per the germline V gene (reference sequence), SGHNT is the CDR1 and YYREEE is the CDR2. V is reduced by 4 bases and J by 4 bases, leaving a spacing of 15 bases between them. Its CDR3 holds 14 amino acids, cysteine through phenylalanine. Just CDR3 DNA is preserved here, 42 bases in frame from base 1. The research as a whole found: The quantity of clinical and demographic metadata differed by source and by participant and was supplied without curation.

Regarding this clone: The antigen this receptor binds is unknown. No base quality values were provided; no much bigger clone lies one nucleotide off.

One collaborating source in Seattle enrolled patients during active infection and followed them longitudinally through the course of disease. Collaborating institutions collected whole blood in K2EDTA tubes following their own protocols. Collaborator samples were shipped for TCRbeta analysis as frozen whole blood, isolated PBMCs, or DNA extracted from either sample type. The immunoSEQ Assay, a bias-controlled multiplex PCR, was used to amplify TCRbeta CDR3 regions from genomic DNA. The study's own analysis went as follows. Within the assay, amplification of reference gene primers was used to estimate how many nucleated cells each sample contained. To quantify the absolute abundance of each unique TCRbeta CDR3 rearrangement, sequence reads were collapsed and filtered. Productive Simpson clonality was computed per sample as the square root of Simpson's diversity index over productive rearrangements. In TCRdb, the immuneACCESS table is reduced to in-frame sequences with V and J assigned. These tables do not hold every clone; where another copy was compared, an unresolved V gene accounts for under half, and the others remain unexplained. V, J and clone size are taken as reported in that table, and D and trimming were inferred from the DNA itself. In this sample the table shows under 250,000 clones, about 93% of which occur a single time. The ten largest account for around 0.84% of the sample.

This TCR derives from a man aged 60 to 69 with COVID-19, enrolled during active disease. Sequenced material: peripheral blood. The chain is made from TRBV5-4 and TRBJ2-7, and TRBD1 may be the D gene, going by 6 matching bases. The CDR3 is CASSPWGRGYEQYF. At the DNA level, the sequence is TGTGCCAGCAGCCCCTGGGGGCGAGGATACGAGCAGTACTTC.